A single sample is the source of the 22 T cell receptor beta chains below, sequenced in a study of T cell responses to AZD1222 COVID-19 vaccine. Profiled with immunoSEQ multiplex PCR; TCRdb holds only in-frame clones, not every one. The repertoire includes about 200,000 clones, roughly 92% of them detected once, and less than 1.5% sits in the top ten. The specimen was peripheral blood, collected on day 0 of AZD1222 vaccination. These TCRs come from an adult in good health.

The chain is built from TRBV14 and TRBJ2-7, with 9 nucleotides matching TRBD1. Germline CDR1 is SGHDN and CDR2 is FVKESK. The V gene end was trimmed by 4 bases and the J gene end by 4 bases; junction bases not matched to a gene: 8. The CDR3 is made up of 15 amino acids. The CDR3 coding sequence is TGTGCCAGCAGCCGCTCCGGGACAGGGTTATACGAGCAGTACTTC. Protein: CASSRSGTGLYEQYF.

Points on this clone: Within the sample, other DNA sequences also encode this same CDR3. Here the CDR3 DNA reads TGTGCCACCAGTGACCTAGCTGATACGCAGTATTTT. Its translation: CATSDLADTQYF. The chain is built from TRBV24-1 and TRBJ2-3; D is possibly TRBD2 (5 bases). V was clipped by 4 bases and J by 6 bases, with 7 bases between them. This CDR3 comprises 12 residues. Germline V gene lookup returns CDR1 KGHDR and CDR2 SFDVKD.

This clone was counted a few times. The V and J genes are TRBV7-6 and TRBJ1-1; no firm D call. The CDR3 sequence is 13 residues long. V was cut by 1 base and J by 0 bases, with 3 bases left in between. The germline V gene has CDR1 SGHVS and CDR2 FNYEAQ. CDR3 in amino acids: CASSLELNTEAFF. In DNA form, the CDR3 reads TGTGCCAGCAGCTTAGAGTTGAACACTGAAGCTTTCTTT.

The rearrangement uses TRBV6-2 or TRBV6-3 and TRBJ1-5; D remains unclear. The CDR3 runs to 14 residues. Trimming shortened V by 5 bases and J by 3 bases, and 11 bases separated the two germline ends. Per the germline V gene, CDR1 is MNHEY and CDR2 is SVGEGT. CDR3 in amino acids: CASSHGSPNQPQHF. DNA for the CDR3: TGTGCCAGCAGTCACGGAAGCCCCAATCAGCCCCAGCATTTT.

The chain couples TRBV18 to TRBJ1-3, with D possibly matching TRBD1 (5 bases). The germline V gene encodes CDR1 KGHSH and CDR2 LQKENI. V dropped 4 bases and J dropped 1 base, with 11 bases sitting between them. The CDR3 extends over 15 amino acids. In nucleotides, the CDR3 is TGTGCCAGCTCACGACGGGAGGGGTCTGGAAACACCATATATTTT. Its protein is CASSRREGSGNTIYF.

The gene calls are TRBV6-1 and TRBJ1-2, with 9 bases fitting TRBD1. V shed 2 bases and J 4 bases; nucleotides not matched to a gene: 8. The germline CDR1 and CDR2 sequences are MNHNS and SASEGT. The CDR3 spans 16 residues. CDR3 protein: CASSEIGQGKGYGYTF. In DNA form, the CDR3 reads TGTGCCAGCAGTGAAATTGGACAGGGGAAGGGCTATGGCTACACCTTC.

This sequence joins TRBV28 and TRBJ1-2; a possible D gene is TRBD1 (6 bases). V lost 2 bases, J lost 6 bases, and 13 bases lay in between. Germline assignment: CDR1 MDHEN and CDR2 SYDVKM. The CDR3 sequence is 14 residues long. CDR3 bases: TGTGCCAGCAGTTTAAACAGGGCCGGGCATGGCTACACCTTC. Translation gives CASSLNRAGHGYTF.

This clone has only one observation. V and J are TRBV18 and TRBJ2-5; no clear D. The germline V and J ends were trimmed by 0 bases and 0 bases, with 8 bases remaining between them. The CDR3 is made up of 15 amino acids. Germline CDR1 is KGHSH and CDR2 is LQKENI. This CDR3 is CASSPPGGYQETQYF. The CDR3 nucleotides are TGTGCCAGCTCACCACCGGGTGGGTACCAAGAGACCCAGTACTTC.

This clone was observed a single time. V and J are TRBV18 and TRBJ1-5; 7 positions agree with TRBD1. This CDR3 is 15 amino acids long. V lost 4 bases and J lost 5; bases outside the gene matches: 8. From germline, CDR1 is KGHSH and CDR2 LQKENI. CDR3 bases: TGTGCCAGCTCACGAGAGGGGGCGCGGGATCAGCCCCAGCATTTT. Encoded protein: CASSREGARDQPQHF.

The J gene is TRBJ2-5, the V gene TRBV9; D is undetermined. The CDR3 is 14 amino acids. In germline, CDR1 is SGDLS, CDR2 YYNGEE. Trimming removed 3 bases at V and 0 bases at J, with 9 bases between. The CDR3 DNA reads TGTGCCAGCAGCGCGACCGGTTACCAAGAGACCCAGTACTTC. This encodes CASSATGYQETQYF.

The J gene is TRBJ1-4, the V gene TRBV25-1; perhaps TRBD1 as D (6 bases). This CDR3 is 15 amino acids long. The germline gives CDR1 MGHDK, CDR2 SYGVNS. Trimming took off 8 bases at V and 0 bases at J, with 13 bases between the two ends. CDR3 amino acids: CASGGGGTTNEKLFF. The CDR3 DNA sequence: TGTGCCAGCGGAGGAGGGGGGACAACTAATGAAAAACTGTTTTTT.

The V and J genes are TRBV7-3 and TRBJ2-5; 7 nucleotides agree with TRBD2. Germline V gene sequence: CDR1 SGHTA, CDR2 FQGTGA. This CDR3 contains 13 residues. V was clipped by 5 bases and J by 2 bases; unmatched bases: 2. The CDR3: CASSQGLQETQYF. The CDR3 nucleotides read TGTGCCAGCAGCCAGGGACTACAAGAGACCCAGTACTTC.

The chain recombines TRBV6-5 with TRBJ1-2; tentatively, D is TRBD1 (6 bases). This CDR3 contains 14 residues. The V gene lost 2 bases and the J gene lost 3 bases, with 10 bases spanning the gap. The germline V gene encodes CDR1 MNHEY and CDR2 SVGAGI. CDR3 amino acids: CASSYRGSHYGYTF. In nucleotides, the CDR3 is TGTGCCAGCAGTTACAGGGGGTCCCACTATGGCTACACCTTC.

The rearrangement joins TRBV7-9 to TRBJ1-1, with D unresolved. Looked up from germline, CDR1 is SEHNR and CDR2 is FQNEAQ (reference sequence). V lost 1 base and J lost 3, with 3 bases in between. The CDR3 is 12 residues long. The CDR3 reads CASSLEYTEAFF. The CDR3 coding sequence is TGTGCCAGCAGCTTAGAGTACACTGAAGCTTTCTTT.

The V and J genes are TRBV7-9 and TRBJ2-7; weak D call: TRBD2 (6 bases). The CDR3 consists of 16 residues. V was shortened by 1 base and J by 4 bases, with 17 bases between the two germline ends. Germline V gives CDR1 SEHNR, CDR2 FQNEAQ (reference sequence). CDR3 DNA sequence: TGTGCCAGCAGCTTAGAGGGGACTTTCATCCCGTACGAGCAGTACTTC. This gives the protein CASSLEGTFIPYEQYF.

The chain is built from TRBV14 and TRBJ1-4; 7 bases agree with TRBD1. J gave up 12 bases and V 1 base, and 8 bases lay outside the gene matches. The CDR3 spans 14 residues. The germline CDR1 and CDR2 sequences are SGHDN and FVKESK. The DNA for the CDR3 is TGTGCCAGCAGCCAAGTAACAGGGGCGCGGGAACTGTTTTTT. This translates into CASSQVTGARELFF.

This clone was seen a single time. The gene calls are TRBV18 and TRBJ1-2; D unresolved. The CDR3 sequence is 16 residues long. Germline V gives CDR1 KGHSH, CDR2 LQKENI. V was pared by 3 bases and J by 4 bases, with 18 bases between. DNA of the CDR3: TGTGCCAGCTCACCTCAGACCGAAATAGCTAGCTATGGCTACACCTTC. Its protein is CASSPQTEIASYGYTF.

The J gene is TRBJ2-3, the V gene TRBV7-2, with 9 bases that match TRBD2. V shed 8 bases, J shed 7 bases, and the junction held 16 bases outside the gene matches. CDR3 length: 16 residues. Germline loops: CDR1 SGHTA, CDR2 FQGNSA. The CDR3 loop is CASSSSSAGGTNTQYF. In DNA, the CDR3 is TGTGCCAGCTCCTCCTCTTCAGCGGGGGGCACGAATACGCAGTATTTT.

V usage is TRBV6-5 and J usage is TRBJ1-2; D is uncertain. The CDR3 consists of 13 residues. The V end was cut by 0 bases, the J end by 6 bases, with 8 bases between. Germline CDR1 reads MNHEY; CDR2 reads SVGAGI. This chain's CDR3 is CASSYSRENGYTF. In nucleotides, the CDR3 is TGTGCCAGCAGTTACTCGAGGGAGAATGGCTACACCTTC.

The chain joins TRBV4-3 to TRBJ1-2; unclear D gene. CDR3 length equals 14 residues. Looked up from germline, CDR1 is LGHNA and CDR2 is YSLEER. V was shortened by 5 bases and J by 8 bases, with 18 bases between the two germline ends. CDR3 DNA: TGCGCCAGCAGCTTACTCCCTCCCAGGCTAGGCTACACCTTC. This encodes CASSLLPPRLGYTF.

The chain's CDR3 is CASSVRVVNEKLFF. In DNA form, the CDR3 reads TGTGCCAGCAGTGTCAGGGTGGTTAATGAAAAACTGTTTTTT. V and J are TRBV28 and TRBJ1-4, with D possibly TRBD1 on 5 matching bases. The CDR3 is made up of 14 amino acids. Deletions cut 5 bases from V and 4 bases from J, with 11 bases between. Per germline, CDR1 MDHEN and CDR2 SYDVKM.

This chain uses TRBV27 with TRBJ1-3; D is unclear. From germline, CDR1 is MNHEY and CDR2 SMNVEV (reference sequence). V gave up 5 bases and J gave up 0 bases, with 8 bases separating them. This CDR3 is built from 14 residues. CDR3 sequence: CASSPSFSGNTIYF. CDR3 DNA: TGTGCCAGCAGTCCGAGTTTCTCTGGAAACACCATATATTTT.